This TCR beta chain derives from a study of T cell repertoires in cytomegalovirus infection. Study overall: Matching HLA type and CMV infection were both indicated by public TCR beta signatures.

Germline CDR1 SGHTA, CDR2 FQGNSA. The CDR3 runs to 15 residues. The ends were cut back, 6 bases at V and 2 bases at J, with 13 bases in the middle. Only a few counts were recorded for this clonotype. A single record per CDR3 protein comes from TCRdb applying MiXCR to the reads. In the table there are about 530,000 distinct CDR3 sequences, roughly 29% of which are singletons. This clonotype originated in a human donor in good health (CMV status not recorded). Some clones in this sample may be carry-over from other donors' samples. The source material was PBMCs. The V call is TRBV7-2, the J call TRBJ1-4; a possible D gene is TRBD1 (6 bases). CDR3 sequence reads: CASRRTGTTNEKLFF. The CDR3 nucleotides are TGTGCCAGCAGGCGCACAGGGACCACTAATGAAAAACTGTTTTTT. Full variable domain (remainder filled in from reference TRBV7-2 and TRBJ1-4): GAGVSQSPSNKVTEKGKDVELRCDPISGHTALYWYRQSLGQGLEFLIYFQGNSAPDKSGLPSDRFSAERTGGSVSTLTIQRTQQEDSAVYLCASRRTGTTNEKLFFGSGTQLSVL.